This T cell receptor (beta chain) comes out of a study of T cell responses to AZD1222 COVID-19 vaccine. For this clone: The antigen remains undetermined.

Second-dose recipients at about 4 or about 12 weeks were treated as one pooled group. Findings and caveats of the study: There were repertoire samples only from the period after the peak T cell response. A mostly white British donor set with more females was recruited, and clonal diversity was possibly underestimated.

V was trimmed by 3 bases and J by 1 base, leaving 9 bases between them. CDR1 and CDR2 from the germline V gene are SEHNR and FQNEAQ (reference sequence). The CDR3 spans 14 residues. The repertoire was sequenced with immunoSEQ multiplex PCR; TCRdb's copy has only in-frame clones and lacks some. The table records fewer than 200,000 clones, about 86% of them present only once. The V call is TRBV7-9, the J call TRBJ1-1; TRBD1 is a possible D gene (5 bases). This clonotype was sampled from an adult who received the AZD1222 COVID-19 vaccine. Here the sequenced sample was peripheral blood, taken 28 days after the second AZD1222 dose. Written as DNA, the CDR3 is TGTGCCAGCAGCTTCGGGGCAGCGAACACTGAAGCTTTCTTT. It specifies CASSFGAANTEAFF.